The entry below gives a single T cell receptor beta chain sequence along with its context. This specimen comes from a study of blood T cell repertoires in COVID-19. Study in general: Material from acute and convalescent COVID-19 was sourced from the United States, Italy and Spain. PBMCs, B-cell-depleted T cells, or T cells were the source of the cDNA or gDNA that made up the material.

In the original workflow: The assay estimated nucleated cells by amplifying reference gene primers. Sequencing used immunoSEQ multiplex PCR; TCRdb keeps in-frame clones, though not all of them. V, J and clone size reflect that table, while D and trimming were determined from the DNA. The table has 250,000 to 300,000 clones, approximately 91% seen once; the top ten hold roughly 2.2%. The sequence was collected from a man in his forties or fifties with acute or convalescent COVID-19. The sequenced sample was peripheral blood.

CDR3 protein: CASSFAGIVSGNTIYF. CDR3 in DNA: TGTGCCAGCAGCTTCGCGGGCATCGTTTCTGGAAACACCATATATTTT. The V call is TRBV7-2, the J call TRBJ1-3; D unresolved. This CDR3 contains 16 residues. Germline V gives CDR1 SGHTA, CDR2 FQGNSA. V lost 3 bases and J 1 base, leaving 13 bases between the germline ends.